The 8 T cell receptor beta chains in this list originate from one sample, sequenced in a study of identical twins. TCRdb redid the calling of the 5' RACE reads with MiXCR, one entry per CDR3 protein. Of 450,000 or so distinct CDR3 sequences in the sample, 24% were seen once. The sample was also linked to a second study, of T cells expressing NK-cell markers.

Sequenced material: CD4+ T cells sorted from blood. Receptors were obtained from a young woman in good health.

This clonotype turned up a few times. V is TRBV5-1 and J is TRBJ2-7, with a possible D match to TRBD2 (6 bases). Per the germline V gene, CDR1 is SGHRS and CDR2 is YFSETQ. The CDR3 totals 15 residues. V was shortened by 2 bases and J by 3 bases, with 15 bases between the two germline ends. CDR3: CASSFTLGGLYEQYF. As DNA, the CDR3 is TGCGCCAGCAGCTTTACTTTAGGAGGGCTCTACGAGCAGTACTTC.

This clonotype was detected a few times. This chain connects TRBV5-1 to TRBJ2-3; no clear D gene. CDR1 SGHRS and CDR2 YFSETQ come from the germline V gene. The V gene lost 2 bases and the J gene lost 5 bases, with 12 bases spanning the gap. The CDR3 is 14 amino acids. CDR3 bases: TGCGCCAGCAGCTTAGGCCTCCCCGGAGATACGCAGTATTTT. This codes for CASSLGLPGDTQYF.

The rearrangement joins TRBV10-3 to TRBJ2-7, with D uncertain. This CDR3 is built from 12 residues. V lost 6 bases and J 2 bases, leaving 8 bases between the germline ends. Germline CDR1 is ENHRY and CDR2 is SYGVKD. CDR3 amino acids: CAIRTQPYEQYF. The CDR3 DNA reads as TGTGCCATCAGAACTCAACCCTACGAGCAGTACTTC.

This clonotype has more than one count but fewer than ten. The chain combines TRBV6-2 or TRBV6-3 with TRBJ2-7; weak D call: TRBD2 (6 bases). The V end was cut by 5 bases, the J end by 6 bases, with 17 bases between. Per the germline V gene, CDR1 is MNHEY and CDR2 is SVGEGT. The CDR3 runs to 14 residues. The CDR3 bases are TGTGCCAGCAGTCTACGGGAGATTGGTGGCGAGCAGTACTTC. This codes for CASSLREIGGEQYF.

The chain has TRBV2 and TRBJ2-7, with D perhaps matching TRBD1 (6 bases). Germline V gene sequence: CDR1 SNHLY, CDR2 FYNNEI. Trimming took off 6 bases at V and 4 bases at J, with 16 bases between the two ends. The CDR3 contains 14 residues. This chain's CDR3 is CASRLETGGYEQYF. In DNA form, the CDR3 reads TGTGCCAGCAGGTTAGAGACAGGCGGGTACGAGCAGTACTTC. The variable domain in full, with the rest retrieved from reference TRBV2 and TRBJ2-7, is EPEVTQTPSHQVTQMGQEVILRCVPISNHLYFYWYRQILGQKVEFLVSFYNNEISEKSEIFDDQFSVERPDGSNFTLKIRSTKLEDSAMYFCASRLETGGYEQYFGPGTRLTVT.

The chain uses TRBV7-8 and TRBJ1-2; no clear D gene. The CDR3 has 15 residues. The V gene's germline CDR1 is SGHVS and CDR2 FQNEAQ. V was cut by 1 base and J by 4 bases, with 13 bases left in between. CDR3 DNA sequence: TGTGCCAGCAGCTTAGAGGGAGCGAGCGGCTATGGCTACACCTTC. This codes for CASSLEGASGYGYTF.

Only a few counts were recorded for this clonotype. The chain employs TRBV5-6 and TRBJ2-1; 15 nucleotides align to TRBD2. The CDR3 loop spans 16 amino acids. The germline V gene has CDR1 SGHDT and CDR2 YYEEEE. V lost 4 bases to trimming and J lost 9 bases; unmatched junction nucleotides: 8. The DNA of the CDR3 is TGTGCCAGCAGCCGAGGACTAGCGGGGGGGCAGGGTGAGCAGTTCTTC. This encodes CASSRGLAGGQGEQFF.

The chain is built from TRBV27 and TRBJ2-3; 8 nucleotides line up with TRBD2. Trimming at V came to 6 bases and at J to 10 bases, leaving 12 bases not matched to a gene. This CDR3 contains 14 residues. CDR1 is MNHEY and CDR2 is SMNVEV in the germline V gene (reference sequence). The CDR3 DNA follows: TGTGCCAGCAGCCAACCAGCGGGGGCCGTTGCGCAGTATTTT. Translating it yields CASSQPAGAVAQYF.